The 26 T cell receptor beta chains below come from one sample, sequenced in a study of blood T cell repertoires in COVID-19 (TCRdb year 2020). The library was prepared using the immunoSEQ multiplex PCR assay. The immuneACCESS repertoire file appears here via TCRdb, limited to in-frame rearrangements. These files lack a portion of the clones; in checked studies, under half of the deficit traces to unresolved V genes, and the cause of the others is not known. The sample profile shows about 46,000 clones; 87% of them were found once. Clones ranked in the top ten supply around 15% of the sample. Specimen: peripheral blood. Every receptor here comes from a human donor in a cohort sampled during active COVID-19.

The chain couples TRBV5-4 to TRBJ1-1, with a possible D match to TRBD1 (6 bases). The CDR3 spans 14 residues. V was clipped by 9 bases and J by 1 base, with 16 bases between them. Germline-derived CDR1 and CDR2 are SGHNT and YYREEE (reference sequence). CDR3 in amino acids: CATSGAGPNTEAFF. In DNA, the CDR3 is TGTGCCACGTCAGGGGCAGGTCCGAACACTGAAGCTTTCTTT.

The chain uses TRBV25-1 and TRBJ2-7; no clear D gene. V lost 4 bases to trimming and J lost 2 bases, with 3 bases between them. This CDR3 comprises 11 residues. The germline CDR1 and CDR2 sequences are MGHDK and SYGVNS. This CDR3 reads CASSATYEQYF. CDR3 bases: TGTGCCAGCAGTGCCACCTACGAGCAGTACTTC.

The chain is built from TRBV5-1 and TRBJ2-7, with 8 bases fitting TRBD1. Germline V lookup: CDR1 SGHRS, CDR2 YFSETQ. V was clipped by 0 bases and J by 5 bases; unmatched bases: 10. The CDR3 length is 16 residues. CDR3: CASSLVFRGRRNEQYF. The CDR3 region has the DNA TGCGCCAGCAGCTTGGTGTTCAGGGGGCGGCGGAACGAGCAGTACTTC. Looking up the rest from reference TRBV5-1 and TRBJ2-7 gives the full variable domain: KAGVTQTPRYLIKTRGQQVTLSCSPISGHRSVSWYQQTPGQGLQFLFEYFSETQRNKGNFPGRFSGRQFSNSRSEMNVSTLELGDSALYLCASSLVFRGRRNEQYFGPGTRLTVT.

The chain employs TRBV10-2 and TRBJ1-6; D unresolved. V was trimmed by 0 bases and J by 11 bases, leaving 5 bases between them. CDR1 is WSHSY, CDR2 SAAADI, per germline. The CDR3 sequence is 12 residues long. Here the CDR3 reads CASSESRTPLHF. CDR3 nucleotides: TGCGCCAGCAGTGAGTCGAGGACACCCCTCCACTTT.

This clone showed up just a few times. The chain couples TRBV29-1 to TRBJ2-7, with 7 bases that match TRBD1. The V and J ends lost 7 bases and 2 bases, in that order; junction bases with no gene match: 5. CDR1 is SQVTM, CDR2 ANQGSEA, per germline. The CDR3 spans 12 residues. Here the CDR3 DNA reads TGCAGCGCCCGACAGGGCCCCTACGAGCAGTACTTC. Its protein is CSARQGPYEQYF.

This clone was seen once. The CDR3 region is CASSLGGLGGPEQYF. The CDR3 DNA reads TGTGCCAGCAGCTTAGGGGGACTCGGGGGGCCCGAGCAGTACTTC. The chain is built from TRBV7-8 and TRBJ2-7; the D gene is possibly TRBD2 (7 bases). The germline V gene has CDR1 SGHVS and CDR2 FQNEAQ. This CDR3 spans 15 amino acids. The V gene lost 1 base and the J gene lost 6 bases, with 16 bases spanning the gap.

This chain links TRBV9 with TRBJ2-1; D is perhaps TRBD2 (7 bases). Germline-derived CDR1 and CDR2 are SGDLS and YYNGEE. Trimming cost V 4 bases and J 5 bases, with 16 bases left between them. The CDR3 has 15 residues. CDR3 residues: CASSPWGGADNEQFF. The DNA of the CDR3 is TGTGCCAGCAGCCCCTGGGGGGGGGCCGACAATGAGCAGTTCTTC.

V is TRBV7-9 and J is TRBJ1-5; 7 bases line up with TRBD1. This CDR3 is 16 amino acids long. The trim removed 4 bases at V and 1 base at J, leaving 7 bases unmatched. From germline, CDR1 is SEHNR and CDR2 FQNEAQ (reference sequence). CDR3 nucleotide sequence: TGTGCCAGCAGCTCAGACAGGGATGGAAGCAATCAGCCCCAGCATTTT. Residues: CASSSDRDGSNQPQHF.

This chain's CDR3 is CASSEGLLSGGQETQYF. CDR3 DNA sequence: TGTGCCAGCAGTGAGGGATTATTAAGCGGGGGACAAGAGACCCAGTACTTC. This chain connects TRBV6-1 to TRBJ2-5; 8 bases fit TRBD2. CDR3 length equals 17 residues. V was clipped by 3 bases and J by 2 bases; unmatched bases: 11. Per the germline V gene, CDR1 is MNHNS and CDR2 is SASEGT.

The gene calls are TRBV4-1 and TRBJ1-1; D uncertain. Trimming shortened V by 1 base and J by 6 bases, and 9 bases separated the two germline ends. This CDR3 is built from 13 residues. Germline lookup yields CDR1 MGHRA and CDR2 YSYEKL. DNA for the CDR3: TGCGCCAGCAGCCAAGCCGGGAGAGCTGAAGCTTTCTTT. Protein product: CASSQAGRAEAFF.

The CDR3 DNA reads as TGTGCCAGCAGTGAATGGGAGTCGGGCACAGATACGCAGTATTTT. It specifies CASSEWESGTDTQYF. The chain has TRBV2 and TRBJ2-3; possible D gene TRBD2, 5 bases. The V end was cut by 2 bases, the J end by 1 base, with 10 bases between. The CDR3 sequence is 15 residues long. In germline, CDR1 is SNHLY, CDR2 FYNNEI.

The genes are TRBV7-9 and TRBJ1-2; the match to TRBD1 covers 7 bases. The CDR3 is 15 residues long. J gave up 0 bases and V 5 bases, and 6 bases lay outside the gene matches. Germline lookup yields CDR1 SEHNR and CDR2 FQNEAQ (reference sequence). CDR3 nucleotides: TGTGCCAGCAGCCGGGACAGCCTCGCTAACTATGGCTACACCTTC. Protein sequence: CASSRDSLANYGYTF.

CDR3 region: CASSLFRVVGGNTEAFF. The DNA for the CDR3 is TGTGCCAGCAGCTTATTTAGGGTTGTAGGAGGGAACACTGAAGCTTTCTTT. The chain recombines TRBV7-8 with TRBJ1-1; no clear D gene. The germline V and J ends were trimmed by 2 bases and 1 base, with 17 bases remaining between them. Germline CDR1 is SGHVS and CDR2 is FQNEAQ. CDR3 size: 17 residues.

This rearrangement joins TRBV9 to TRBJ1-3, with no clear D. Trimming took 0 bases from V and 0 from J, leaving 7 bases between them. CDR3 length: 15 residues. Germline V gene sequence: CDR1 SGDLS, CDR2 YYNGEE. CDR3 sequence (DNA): TGTGCCAGCAGCGTAGAACGGGGCTCTGGAAACACCATATATTTT. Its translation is CASSVERGSGNTIYF.

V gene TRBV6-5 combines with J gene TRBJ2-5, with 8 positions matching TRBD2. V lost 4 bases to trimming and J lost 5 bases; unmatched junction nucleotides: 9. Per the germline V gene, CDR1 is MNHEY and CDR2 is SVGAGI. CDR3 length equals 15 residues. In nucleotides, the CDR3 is TGTGCCAGCAGTTCCCGAGAGCGGGGGTGGGAGACCCAGTACTTC. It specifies CASSSRERGWETQYF.

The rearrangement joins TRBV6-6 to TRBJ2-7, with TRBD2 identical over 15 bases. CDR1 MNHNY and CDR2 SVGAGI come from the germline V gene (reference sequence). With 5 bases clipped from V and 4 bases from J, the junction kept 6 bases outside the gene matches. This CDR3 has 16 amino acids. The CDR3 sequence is CASSPGTSGRPYEQYF. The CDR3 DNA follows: TGTGCCAGCAGTCCCGGGACTAGCGGGAGGCCTTACGAGCAGTACTTC.

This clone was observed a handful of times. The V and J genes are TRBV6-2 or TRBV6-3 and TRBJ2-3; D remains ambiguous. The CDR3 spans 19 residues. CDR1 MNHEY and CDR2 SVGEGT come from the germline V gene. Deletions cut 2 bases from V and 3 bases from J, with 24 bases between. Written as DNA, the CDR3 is TGTGCCAGCAGTTACCCTGACCCCGGAGCGATCGTTCGTACAGATACGCAGTATTTT. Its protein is CASSYPDPGAIVRTDTQYF.

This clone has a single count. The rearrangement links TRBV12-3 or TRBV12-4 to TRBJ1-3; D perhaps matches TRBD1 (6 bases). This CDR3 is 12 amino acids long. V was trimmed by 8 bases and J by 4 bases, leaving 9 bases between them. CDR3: CASGQIGNTIYF. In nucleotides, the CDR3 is TGTGCCAGCGGACAGATAGGAAACACCATATATTTT.

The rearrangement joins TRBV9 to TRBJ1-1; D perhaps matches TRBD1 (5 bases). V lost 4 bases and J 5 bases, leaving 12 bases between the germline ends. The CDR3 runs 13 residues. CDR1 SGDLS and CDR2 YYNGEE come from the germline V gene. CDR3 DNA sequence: TGTGCCAGCAGCCCCAGTGGGGGGACTGAAGCTTTCTTT. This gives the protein CASSPSGGTEAFF.

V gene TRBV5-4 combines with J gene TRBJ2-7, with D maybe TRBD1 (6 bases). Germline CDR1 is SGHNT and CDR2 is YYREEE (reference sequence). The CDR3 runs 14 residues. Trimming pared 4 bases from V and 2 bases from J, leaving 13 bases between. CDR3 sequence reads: CASSPEQGPYEQYF. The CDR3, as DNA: TGTGCCAGCAGCCCCGAACAGGGCCCCTACGAGCAGTACTTC.

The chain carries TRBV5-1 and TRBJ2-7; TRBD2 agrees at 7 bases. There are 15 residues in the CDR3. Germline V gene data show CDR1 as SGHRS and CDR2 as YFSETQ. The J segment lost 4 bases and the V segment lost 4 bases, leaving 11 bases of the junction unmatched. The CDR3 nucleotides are TGCGCCAGCAGCCCCGGTTTAGCGGGCACGTACGAGCAGTACTTC. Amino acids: CASSPGLAGTYEQYF. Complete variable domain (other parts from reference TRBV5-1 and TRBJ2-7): KAGVTQTPRYLIKTRGQQVTLSCSPISGHRSVSWYQQTPGQGLQFLFEYFSETQRNKGNFPGRFSGRQFSNSRSEMNVSTLELGDSALYLCASSPGLAGTYEQYFGPGTRLTVT.

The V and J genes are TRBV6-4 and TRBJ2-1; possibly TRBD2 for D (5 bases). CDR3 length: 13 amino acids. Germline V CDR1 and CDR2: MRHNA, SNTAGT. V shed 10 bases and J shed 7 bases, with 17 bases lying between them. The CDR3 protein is CATSRSEANEQFF. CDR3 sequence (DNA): TGTGCCACCTCCCGATCGGAGGCAAATGAGCAGTTCTTC.

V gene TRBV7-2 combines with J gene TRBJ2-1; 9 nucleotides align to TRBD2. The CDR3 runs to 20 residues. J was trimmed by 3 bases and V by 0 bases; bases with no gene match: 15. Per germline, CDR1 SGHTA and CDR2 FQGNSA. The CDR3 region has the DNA TGTGCCAGCAGCTTAGCTTGGGACGGTAATAGCGGGAGTATCTACAATGAGCAGTTCTTC. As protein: CASSLAWDGNSGSIYNEQFF.

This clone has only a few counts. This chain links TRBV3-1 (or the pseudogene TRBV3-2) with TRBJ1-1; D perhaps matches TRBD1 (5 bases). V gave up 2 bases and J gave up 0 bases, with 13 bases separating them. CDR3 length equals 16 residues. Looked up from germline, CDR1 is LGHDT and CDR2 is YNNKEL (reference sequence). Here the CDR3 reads CASSQRRGGMNTEAFF. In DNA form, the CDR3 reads TGTGCCAGCAGCCAAAGGCGGGGCGGCATGAACACTGAAGCTTTCTTT.

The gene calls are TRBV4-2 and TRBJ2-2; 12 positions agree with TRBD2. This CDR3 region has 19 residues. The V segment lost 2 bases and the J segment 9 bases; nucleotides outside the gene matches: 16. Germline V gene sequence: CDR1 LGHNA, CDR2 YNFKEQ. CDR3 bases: TGTGCCAGCAGCCAAACCGGGACTAGCGGGTACACCAGGGATCGGGAGCTGTTTTTT. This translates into CASSQTGTSGYTRDRELFF.

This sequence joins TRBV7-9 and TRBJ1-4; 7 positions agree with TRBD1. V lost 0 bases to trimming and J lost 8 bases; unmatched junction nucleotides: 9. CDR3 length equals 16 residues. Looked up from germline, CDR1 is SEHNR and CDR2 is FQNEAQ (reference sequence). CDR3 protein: CASSLAPDREREKLFF. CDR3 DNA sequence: TGTGCCAGCAGCTTAGCGCCCGACAGGGAAAGAGAAAAACTGTTTTTT.